This TCR beta chain was found in a study of identical twins. Findings and limits, study-wide: Fewer insertions marked abundant cord blood beta clonotypes; young adult naive trended weakly, memory not at all.

The CDR3 totals 17 residues. V gave up 5 bases and J gave up 7 bases; unmatched junction bases: 17. In germline, CDR1 is LGHDT, CDR2 YNNKEL (reference sequence). TCRdb reprocessed the 5' RACE reads with MiXCR, giving one entry per CDR3 protein. The table has 550,000 to 800,000 distinct CDR3 sequences, roughly 6.6% seen once. Details on this clonotype: Its target is not known.

The sample was also reused in another study, on yellow fever vaccine responses in identical twins.

This clonotype was obtained from a woman aged 18-29 years in good health. Input material: PBMCs. The V call is TRBV3-1, the J call TRBJ2-5, with 9 bases identical to TRBD2. CDR3: CASSSRMAGGNGGTQYF. The CDR3 DNA sequence: TGTGCCAGCAGCTCCCGGATGGCGGGGGGGAATGGCGGGACCCAGTACTTC.